This TCR beta chain was sequenced in a study of post-analysis software for immune sequencing data. The CDR3 is made up of 12 amino acids. V shed 11 bases and J shed 7 bases, with 18 bases lying between them. Germline CDR1 is SEHNR and CDR2 is FQNEAQ (reference sequence). Comment on this clonotype: The antigen remains unidentified. This clone may be a read error of a much larger clone one base away.

The TCR beta cDNA libraries carried unique molecular identifiers. MiXCR, run by TCRdb on the PCR reads, gives a single entry per CDR3 protein. The sample has around 200,000 distinct CDR3 sequences, around 30% seen once; the top ten hold nearly 3.5%. Study results and caveats: Patients showed TRBV5-6, TRBV5-1 and TRBV20-1 among several TRBV segments more frequent than in controls.

Sequencing was carried out using blood. This receptor was identified in a girl under 18 with multiple sclerosis. This chain links TRBV7-9 with TRBJ2-7; weak D call: TRBD1 (5 bases). The CDR3 reads CAGDSSYNEQYF. The CDR3 DNA sequence: TGTGCCGGTGACAGCTCCTACAATGAGCAGTACTTC.